One and the same sample provided the 5 T cell receptor beta chains below, sequenced in a study of cytomegalovirus exposure and HLA in healthy donors. Libraries were prepared by immunoSEQ multiplex PCR; TCRdb keeps only in-frame clonotypes and omits some of them. The data contain about 220,000 clones, around four fifths of them singletons. The specimen was PBMCs. Receptors were obtained from a woman aged 25 to 39 in good health and CMV-seropositive.

V usage is TRBV5-1 and J usage is TRBJ1-1; D gene unclear. Trimming shortened V by 0 bases and J by 9 bases, and 6 bases separated the two germline ends. Germline V gene lookup returns CDR1 SGHRS and CDR2 YFSETQ. The CDR3 is 11 residues long. For the CDR3, the DNA is TGCGCCAGCAGCTTGGGTGGCCAAGCTTTCTTT. Amino acid sequence: CASSLGGQAFF.

This sequence joins TRBV7-9 and TRBJ2-7; D not certain. The CDR3 length is 12 residues. The germline gives CDR1 SEHNR, CDR2 FQNEAQ (reference sequence). The V end was cut by 2 bases, the J end by 8 bases, with 10 bases between. CDR3 sequence: CASSLTDLKQYF. For the CDR3, the DNA is TGTGCCAGCAGCTTAACCGATTTGAAGCAGTACTTC.

This chain uses TRBV14 with TRBJ2-3, with D hard to call. In germline, CDR1 is SGHDN, CDR2 FVKESK. Between the trimmed V and J ends, which lost 6 bases and 2 bases, there was a span of 3 bases. This CDR3 has 11 residues. The CDR3 protein is CASSTTDTQYF. The CDR3 coding sequence is TGTGCCAGCAGTACCACAGATACGCAGTATTTT.

The chain carries TRBV2 and TRBJ1-3; TRBD1 aligns across 8 bases. With 4 bases clipped from V and 4 bases from J, the junction kept 9 bases outside the gene matches. This CDR3 spans 16 amino acids. Germline V gene lookup returns CDR1 SNHLY and CDR2 FYNNEI. The CDR3 loop reads CASSARTGFLGNTIYF. The CDR3 nucleotides are TGTGCCAGCAGTGCGCGGACAGGGTTTCTAGGAAACACCATATATTTT.

This clone was seen a few times. This chain connects TRBV9 to TRBJ2-2; D is unclear. Germline V gene sequence: CDR1 SGDLS, CDR2 YYNGEE. V was pared by 4 bases and J by 6 bases, with 13 bases between. The CDR3 has 14 residues. The CDR3 sequence is CASSSYPVAGELFF. CDR3 sequence (DNA): TGTGCCAGCAGCTCTTACCCGGTGGCCGGGGAGCTGTTTTTT.